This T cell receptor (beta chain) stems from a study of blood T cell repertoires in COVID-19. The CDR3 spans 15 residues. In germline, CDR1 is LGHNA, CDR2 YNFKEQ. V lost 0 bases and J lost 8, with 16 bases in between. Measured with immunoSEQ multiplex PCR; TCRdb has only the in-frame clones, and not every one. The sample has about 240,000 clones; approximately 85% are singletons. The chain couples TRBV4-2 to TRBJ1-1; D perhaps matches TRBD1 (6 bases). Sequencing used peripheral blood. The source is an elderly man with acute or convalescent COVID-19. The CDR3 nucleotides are TGTGCCAGCAGCCAAGATTTTGGGGGGGCAGGAGAAGCTTTCTTT. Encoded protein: CASSQDFGGAGEAFF.